The 15 T cell receptor beta chains in this list originate from one sample, sequenced in a study of pediatric ulcerative colitis. Repertoires were generated with immunoSEQ multiplex PCR, while TCRdb's copy carries only in-frame clones and drops some. The sample contains 55,000 to 65,000 clones, more than 60% of which appear only once. The sample comprised blood. The receptor set was obtained from a boy aged 5-17 years with moderate ulcerative colitis.

The chain has TRBV27 and TRBJ2-5, with D perhaps TRBD2 (6 bases). The CDR3 runs 13 residues. CDR1 is MNHEY, CDR2 SMNVEV, per germline (reference sequence). V lost 6 bases and J 3 bases, leaving 11 bases between the germline ends. CDR3 bases: TGTGCCAGCAGGTCGTGGGGGGAAGAGACCCAGTACTTC. Its protein is CASRSWGEETQYF.

This sequence joins TRBV7-2 and TRBJ1-2; a weak D match, TRBD1 (5 bases). The V end was cut by 7 bases, the J end by 8 bases, with 17 bases between. Germline lookup yields CDR1 SGHTA and CDR2 FQGNSA. The CDR3 length is 13 residues. For the CDR3, the DNA is TGTGCCAGCACCGACGGCCCTTGGGGGGGCTACACCTTC. Encoded protein: CASTDGPWGGYTF.

The rearrangement joins TRBV7-8 to TRBJ2-1; no clear D. The germline CDR1 and CDR2 sequences are SGHVS and FQNEAQ. This CDR3 contains 14 residues. With 10 bases removed from V and 6 bases from J, the gap between germline ends came to 19 bases. In nucleotides, the CDR3 is TGTGCCACCGAGCCCGACTCCAGGAGCAATGAGCAGTTCTTC. As protein: CATEPDSRSNEQFF.

This chain joins TRBV4-3 and TRBJ1-2, with D possibly matching TRBD1 (5 bases). The V end lost 4 bases, the J end lost 1 base, and 16 bases lay between the germline ends. CDR3 length equals 16 residues. From germline, CDR1 is LGHNA and CDR2 YSLEER. The CDR3 DNA follows: TGCGCCAGCAGCCCTACTCGTCGACAGAATAACTATGGCTACACCTTC. It encodes CASSPTRRQNNYGYTF.

The genes are TRBV30 and TRBJ1-2, with 7 positions matching TRBD1. CDR3 length equals 13 residues. With V trimmed by 4 bases and J by 4 bases, 6 bases remained unmatched. CDR1 GTSNPN and CDR2 SVGIG come from the germline V gene (reference sequence). CDR3 residues: CAWTTGVSYGYTF. CDR3 DNA sequence: TGTGCCTGGACCACAGGGGTAAGCTATGGCTACACCTTC.

The sample holds a few counts of this clone. V and J are TRBV19 and TRBJ1-3; D gene ambiguous. Trimming took 5 bases from V and 0 from J, leaving 14 bases between them. Per the germline V gene, CDR1 is LNHDA and CDR2 is SQIVND (reference sequence). CDR3 length: 16 residues. The CDR3 reads CASSPRTAHSGNTIYF. As DNA, the CDR3 is TGTGCCAGTAGTCCTAGGACGGCGCACTCTGGAAACACCATATATTTT.

The V and J genes are TRBV5-4 and TRBJ2-1; D is unresolved. Between the trimmed V and J ends, which lost 4 bases and 5 bases, there was a span of 7 bases. Germline V CDR1 and CDR2: SGHNT, YYREEE (reference sequence). The CDR3 length is 12 residues. CDR3 residues: CASSTNNNEQFF. CDR3 nucleotide sequence: TGTGCCAGCAGCACCAATAACAATGAGCAGTTCTTC.

The chain joins TRBV5-1 to TRBJ2-2; D perhaps matches TRBD2 (5 bases). This CDR3 contains 15 residues. The germline gives CDR1 SGHRS, CDR2 YFSETQ. Trimming removed 0 bases at V and 4 bases at J, with 10 bases between. CDR3 in DNA: TGCGCCAGCAGCTTGGGCGGGCCGGGCACCGGGGAGCTGTTTTTT. It specifies CASSLGGPGTGELFF.

This sequence joins TRBV4-1 and TRBJ1-2, with TRBD1 identical over 8 bases. V trimming: 4 bases; J trimming: 2 bases; junction bases outside the gene matches: 3. This CDR3 region has 14 residues. CDR1 and CDR2 (germline): MGHRA, YSYEKL. CDR3: CASSPAGGNYGYTF. The CDR3 region has the DNA TGCGCCAGCAGCCCTGCAGGGGGCAACTATGGCTACACCTTC.

The chain employs TRBV9 and TRBJ2-1; 8 bases are a match to TRBD2. Trimming took 2 bases from V and 2 from J; bases not matched to a gene: 3. From germline, CDR1 is SGDLS and CDR2 YYNGEE. CDR3 length equals 15 residues. The CDR3 bases are TGTGCCAGCAGCGTTATAGCGGGAACCTACAATGAGCAGTTCTTC. Translating gives CASSVIAGTYNEQFF.

DNA for the CDR3: TGTGCCAGCAGCTTGGTGATCGGTATAGTGAACACTGAAGCTTTCTTT. This translates into CASSLVIGIVNTEAFF. The chain couples TRBV5-5 to TRBJ1-1; D is uncertain. There are 16 residues in the CDR3. Germline loops: CDR1 SGHKS, CDR2 YYEKEE (reference sequence). V was clipped by 0 bases and J by 0 bases, with 12 bases between them.

CDR3 sequence: CASSLLWVGSGELFF. DNA for the CDR3: TGTGCCAGCAGTTTACTTTGGGTAGGGTCCGGGGAGCTGTTTTTT. The chain is built from TRBV28 and TRBJ2-2; no definite D call. The CDR3 totals 15 residues. The germline CDR1 and CDR2 sequences are MDHEN and SYDVKM. The V end lost 2 bases, the J end lost 6 bases, and 13 bases lay between the germline ends.

This chain joins TRBV4-1 and TRBJ1-2, with TRBD1 as a possible D gene (5 bases). V was shortened by 4 bases and J by 0 bases, with 9 bases between the two germline ends. Germline CDR1 and CDR2: MGHRA and YSYEKL. This CDR3 has 14 amino acids. In nucleotides, the CDR3 is TGCGCCAGCAGCCTGACAGAGCCTAACTATGGCTACACCTTC. Amino acids: CASSLTEPNYGYTF.

The chain employs TRBV7-3 and TRBJ2-1; 15 bases match TRBD2. The trim removed 3 bases at V and 6 bases at J, leaving 18 bases unmatched. Germline CDR1 reads SGHTA; CDR2 reads FQGTGA. This CDR3 comprises 21 residues. Here the CDR3 DNA reads TGTGCCAGCAGCTTCCCCCCCCTGAGGACTAGCGGGGGGGCTATGGTCAATGAGCAGTTCTTC. It translates to CASSFPPLRTSGGAMVNEQFF.

The chain joins TRBV11-2 to TRBJ2-3, with TRBD2 identical over 12 bases. The CDR3 sequence is 16 residues long. Looked up from germline, CDR1 is SGHAT and CDR2 is FQNNGV. V dropped 5 bases and J dropped 5; count of bases not matched to a gene: 8. The CDR3 loop reads CASSNLAGGPGDTQYF. CDR3 nucleotide sequence: TGTGCCAGCAGCAACCTAGCGGGAGGGCCGGGAGATACGCAGTATTTT. Using reference TRBV11-2 and TRBJ2-3 for the parts outside the CDR3, the full variable domain is EAGVAQSPRYKIIEKRQSVAFWCNPISGHATLYWYQQILGQGPKLLIQFQNNGVVDDSQLPKDRFSAERLKGVDSTLKIQPAKLEDSAVYLCASSNLAGGPGDTQYFGPGTRLTVL.